This TCR beta chain was sequenced in a study of post-analysis software for immune sequencing data. Unmatched junction bases numbered 12, after V lost 1 base and J lost 11 bases. Per germline, CDR1 DFQATT and CDR2 SNEGSKA (reference sequence). The CDR3 extends over 14 amino acids. Whole-study findings and limits: Patients had higher frequencies than controls of roughly 5 TRBV segments, including TRBV5-6, TRBV5-1 and TRBV20-1. Strong co-clustering by F measure was seen for same-batch samples.

Unique molecular identifiers were carried by the TCR beta cDNA libraries. T cells numbering roughly 1 to 11 million yielded cDNA molecules that totaled about 500,000. TCRdb processed the PCR reads anew with MiXCR; each CDR3 protein has one entry. The repertoire holds hundreds of thousands of distinct CDR3 sequences, roughly 30% seen once, with approximately 0.55% in the top ten. Worth noting for this clonotype: Its target is not known.

This receptor was identified in a girl between 5 and 17 years old with multiple sclerosis. V is TRBV20-1 and J is TRBJ2-5; 8 nucleotides align to TRBD2. The specimen sequenced was blood. The CDR3 sequence is CSARGPGVAGSQYF. CDR3 DNA: TGCAGTGCTAGAGGCCCCGGGGTAGCGGGGTCGCAGTACTTC.